This TCR beta chain stems from a study of T cell clonotyping in hematopoietic cell transplantation. Study observations and caveats: At the given depth, recipient repertoires were over 97% de novo clonotypes. After transplant, recipient diversity fell while pathologically expanded clonotypes grew through day 180.

Sequencing was performed with immunoSEQ multiplex PCR; in TCRdb, only in-frame clones are kept and a portion is missing. The sample yields approximately 4,600 clones, around 95% seen once. Comments on this clone: Antigen unknown.

The CDR3 has 13 amino acids. Trimming took 3 bases from V and 7 from J, leaving 12 bases between them. The V gene's germline CDR1 is LNHNV and CDR2 YYDKDF (reference sequence). The sequences come from PBMCs, collected 180 days after allogeneic stem cell transplant. The source is a male patient in his sixties or seventies who had an allogeneic stem cell transplant from a related donor, so the T cells may come from the graft donor. Some clones in this sample may be carry-over from other donors' samples. The rearrangement uses TRBV15 and TRBJ2-5; D unresolved. The CDR3 coding sequence is TGTGCCACCAGCAGCCGAACTTGGGGGACCCAGTACTTC. Protein: CATSSRTWGTQYF.